Sequencing of this TCR beta chain was carried out in a study of CD8+ T cells in alopecia areata. On the study more broadly: After 6 to 18 months of tofacitinib, follow-up continued 6 months off drug. Regarding the study as a whole: Normal skin contains resident alphabeta T cells, and these are also sequenced in scalp samples. Scalp clonality and expanded CD8+ clones among the top 100 were significantly decreased by tofacitinib. Relative to normal scalp, lesional scalp, especially alopecia totalis/universalis, showed higher clonality.

This clone has just a few counts. Its cognate antigen is unknown. Specified treatment: oral pan-JAK inhibitor, 5-10 mg twice daily. Extraction of RNA preceded its reverse transcription into cDNA, which served as the sequencing template. The method was immunoSEQ multiplex PCR; TCRdb's version includes in-frame clones alone and lacks a portion of them. The sample contains roughly 220,000 clones, approximately 70% of which appear only once. Trimming left V 0 bases short and J 5 bases short, with 20 bases between. CDR3 length: 17 amino acids. Per germline, CDR1 SGHRS and CDR2 YFSETQ. The sample in question was CD4+ T cells sorted from blood, obtained around week 42, from a patient treated with tofacitinib. The origin of this receptor is a human donor with alopecia areata. The rearrangement links TRBV5-1 to TRBJ2-5; D is perhaps TRBD2 (5 bases). The DNA for the CDR3 is TGCGCCAGCAGCTTGGGCTTTGTGGCGGGTCAAGGGGAGACCCAGTACTTC. Residues: CASSLGFVAGQGETQYF.